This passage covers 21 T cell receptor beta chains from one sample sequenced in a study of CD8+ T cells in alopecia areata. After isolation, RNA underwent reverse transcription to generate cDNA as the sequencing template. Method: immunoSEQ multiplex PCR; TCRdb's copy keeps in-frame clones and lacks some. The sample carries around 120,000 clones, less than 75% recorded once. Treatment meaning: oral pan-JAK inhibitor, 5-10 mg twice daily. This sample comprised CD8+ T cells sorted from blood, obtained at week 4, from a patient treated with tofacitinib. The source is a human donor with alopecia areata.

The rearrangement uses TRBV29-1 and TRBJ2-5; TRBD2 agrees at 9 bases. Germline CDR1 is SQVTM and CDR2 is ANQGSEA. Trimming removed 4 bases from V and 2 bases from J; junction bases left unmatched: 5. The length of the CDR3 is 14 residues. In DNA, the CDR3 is TGCAGCGTTGCTCTAGCGGGGCTTCAAGAGACCCAGTACTTC. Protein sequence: CSVALAGLQETQYF. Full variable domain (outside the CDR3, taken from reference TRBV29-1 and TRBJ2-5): SAVISQKPSRDICQRGTSLTIQCQVDSQVTMMFWYRQQPGQSLTLIATANQGSEATYESGFVIDKFPISRPNLTFSTLTVSNMSPEDSSIYLCSVALAGLQETQYFGPGTRLLVL.

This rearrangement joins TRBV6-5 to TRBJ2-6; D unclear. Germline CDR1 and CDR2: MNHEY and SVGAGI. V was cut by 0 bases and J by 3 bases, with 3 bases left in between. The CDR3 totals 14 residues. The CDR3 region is CASSYSGGANVLTF. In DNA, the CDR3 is TGTGCCAGCAGTTACTCTGGTGGGGCCAACGTCCTGACTTTC.

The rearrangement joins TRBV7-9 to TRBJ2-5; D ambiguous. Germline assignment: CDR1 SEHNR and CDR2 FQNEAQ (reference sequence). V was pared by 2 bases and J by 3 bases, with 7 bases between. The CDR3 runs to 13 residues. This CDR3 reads CASSLPEEETQYF. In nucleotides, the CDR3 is TGTGCCAGCAGCTTACCTGAGGAAGAGACCCAGTACTTC. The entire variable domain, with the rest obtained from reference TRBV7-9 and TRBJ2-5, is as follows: DTGVSQNPRHKITKRGQNVTFRCDPISEHNRLYWYRQTLGQGPEFLTYFQNEAQLEKSRLLSDRFSAERPKGSFSTLEIQRTEQGDSAMYLCASSLPEEETQYFGPGTRLLVL.

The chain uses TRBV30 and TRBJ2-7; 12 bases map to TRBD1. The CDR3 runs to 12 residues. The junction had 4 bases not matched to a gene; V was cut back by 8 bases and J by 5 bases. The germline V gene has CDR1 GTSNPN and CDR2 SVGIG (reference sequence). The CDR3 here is CAGGQGADEQYF. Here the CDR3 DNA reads TGTGCCGGGGGACAGGGGGCCGACGAGCAGTACTTC.

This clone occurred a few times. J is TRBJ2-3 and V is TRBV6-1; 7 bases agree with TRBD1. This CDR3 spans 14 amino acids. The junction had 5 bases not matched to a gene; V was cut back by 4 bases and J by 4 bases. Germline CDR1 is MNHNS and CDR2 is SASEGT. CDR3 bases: TGTGCCAGCAGTGCTACAGGGGACGCAGATACGCAGTATTTT. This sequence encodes CASSATGDADTQYF.

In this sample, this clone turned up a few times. The CDR3 sequence is CSVLLPSQAFF. CDR3 in DNA: TGCAGCGTTCTCCTCCCCTCTCAAGCTTTCTTT. The chain couples TRBV29-1 to TRBJ1-1; D remains unclear. This CDR3 has 11 residues. Germline CDR1 reads SQVTM; CDR2 reads ANQGSEA. V was cut by 5 bases and J by 9 bases, with 13 bases left in between.

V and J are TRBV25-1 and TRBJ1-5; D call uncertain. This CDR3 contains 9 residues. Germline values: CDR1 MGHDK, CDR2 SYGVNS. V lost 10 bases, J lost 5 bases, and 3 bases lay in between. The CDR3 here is CAIDQPQHF. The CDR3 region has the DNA TGTGCCATAGATCAGCCCCAGCATTTT.

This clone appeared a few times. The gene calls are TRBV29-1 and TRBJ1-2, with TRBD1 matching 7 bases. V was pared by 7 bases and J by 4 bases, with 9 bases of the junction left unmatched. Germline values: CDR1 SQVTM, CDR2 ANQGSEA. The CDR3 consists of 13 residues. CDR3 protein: CSEAGTALYGYTF. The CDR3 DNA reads TGCAGCGAGGCCGGGACAGCCCTCTATGGCTACACCTTC.

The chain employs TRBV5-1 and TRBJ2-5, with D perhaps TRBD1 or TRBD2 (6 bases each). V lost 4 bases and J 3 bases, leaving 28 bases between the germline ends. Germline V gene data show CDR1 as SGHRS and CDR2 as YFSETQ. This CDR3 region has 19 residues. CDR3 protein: CASSPGRGGDSRYKETQYF. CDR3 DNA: TGCGCCAGCAGCCCCGGCAGGGGCGGGGACTCCAGGTACAAAGAGACCCAGTACTTC.

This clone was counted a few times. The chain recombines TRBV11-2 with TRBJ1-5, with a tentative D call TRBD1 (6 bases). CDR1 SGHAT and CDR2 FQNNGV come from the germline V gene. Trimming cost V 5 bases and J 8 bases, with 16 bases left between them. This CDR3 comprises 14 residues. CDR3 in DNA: TGTGCCAGCAGCCAAGGGGGGGATGTTGAGCCCCAGCATTTT. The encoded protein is CASSQGGDVEPQHF.

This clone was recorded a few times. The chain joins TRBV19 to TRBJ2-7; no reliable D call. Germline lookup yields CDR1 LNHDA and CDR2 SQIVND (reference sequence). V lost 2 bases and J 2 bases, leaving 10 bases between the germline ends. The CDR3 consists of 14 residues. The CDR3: CASSIKGSTYEQYF. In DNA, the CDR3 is TGTGCCAGTAGTATAAAGGGATCAACCTACGAGCAGTACTTC.

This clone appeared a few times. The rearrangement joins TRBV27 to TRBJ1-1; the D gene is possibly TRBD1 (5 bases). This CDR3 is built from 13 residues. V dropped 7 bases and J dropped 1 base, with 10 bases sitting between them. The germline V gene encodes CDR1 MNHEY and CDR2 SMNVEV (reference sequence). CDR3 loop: CASTLGGNTEAFF. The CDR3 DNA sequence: TGTGCCAGCACCCTGGGGGGGAACACTGAAGCTTTCTTT.

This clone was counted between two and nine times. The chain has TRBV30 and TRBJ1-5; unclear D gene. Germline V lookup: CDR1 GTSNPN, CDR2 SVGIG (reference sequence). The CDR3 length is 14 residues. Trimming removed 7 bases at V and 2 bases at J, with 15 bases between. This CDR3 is CASAGGIGNQPQHF. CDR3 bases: TGTGCCTCGGCCGGCGGTATAGGCAATCAGCCCCAGCATTTT.

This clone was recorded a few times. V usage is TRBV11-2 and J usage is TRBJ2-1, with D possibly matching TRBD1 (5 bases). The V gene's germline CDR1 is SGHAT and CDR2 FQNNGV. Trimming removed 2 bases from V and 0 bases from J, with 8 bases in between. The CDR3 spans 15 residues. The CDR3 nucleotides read TGTGCCAGCAGCTTAATCAGGGACTCCTACAATGAGCAGTTCTTC. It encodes CASSLIRDSYNEQFF.

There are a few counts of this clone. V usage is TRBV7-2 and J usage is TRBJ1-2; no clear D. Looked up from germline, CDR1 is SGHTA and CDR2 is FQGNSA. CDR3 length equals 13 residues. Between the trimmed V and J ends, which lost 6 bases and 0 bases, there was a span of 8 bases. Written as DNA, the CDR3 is TGTGCCAGCAGTGGGCCGGCTAACTATGGCTACACCTTC. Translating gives CASSGPANYGYTF. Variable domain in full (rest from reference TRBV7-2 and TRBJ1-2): GAGVSQSPSNKVTEKGKDVELRCDPISGHTALYWYRQSLGQGLEFLIYFQGNSAPDKSGLPSDRFSAERTGGSVSTLTIQRTQQEDSAVYLCASSGPANYGYTFGSGTRLTVV.

Here the CDR3 reads CASSKQGPYGYTF. For the CDR3, the DNA is TGTGCCAGCAGTAAGCAGGGCCCCTATGGCTACACCTTC. The chain employs TRBV27 and TRBJ1-2; possibly TRBD1 for D (5 bases). Germline V gene data show CDR1 as MNHEY and CDR2 as SMNVEV (reference sequence). The CDR3 sequence is 13 residues long. V was shortened by 5 bases and J by 4 bases, with 11 bases between the two germline ends.

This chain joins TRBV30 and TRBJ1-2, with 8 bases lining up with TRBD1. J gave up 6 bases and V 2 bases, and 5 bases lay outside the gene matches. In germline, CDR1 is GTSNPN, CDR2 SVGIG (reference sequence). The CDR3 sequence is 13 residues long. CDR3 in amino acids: CAWSLGTGDGYTF. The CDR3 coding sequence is TGTGCCTGGAGTTTGGGGACAGGCGATGGCTACACCTTC.

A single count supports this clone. CDR3 residues: CASSAERETQYF. The DNA of the CDR3 is TGTGCCAGCAGCGCTGAGCGGGAGACCCAGTACTTC. V gene TRBV5-4 combines with J gene TRBJ2-5; tentative D call: TRBD2 (5 bases). The germline V gene has CDR1 SGHNT and CDR2 YYREEE (reference sequence). Between the trimmed V and J ends, which lost 4 bases and 5 bases, there was a span of 9 bases. CDR3 length: 12 amino acids.

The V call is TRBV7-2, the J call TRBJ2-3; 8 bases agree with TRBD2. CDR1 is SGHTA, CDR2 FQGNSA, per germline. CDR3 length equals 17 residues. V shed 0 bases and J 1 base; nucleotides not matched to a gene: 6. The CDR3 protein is CASSLAERGIGTDTQYF. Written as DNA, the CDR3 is TGTGCCAGCAGCTTAGCGGAGCGGGGGATTGGCACAGATACGCAGTATTTT.

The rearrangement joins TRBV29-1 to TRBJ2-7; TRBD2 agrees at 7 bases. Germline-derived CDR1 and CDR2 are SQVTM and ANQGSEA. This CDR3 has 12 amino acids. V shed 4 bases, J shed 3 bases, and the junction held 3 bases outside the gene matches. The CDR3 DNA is TGCAGCGTTGGGGGGGGTTTCTACGAGCAGTACTTC. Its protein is CSVGGGFYEQYF.

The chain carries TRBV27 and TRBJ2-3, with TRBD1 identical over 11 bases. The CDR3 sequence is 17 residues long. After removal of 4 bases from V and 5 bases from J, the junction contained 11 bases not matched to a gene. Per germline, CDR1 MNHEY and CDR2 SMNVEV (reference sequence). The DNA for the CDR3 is TGTGCCAGCAGTTCCCTCCGGACAGGGGGCGTGGGAGATACGCAGTATTTT. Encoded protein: CASSSLRTGGVGDTQYF.